Following are 30 T cell receptor beta chains from one sample sequenced in a study of cytomegalovirus exposure and HLA in healthy donors listed by TCRdb under 2017. Libraries were built with the immunoSEQ multiplex PCR assay. The multiplex PCR relied on a mix of 60 forward primers for TCR Vbeta segments and 13 reverse primers for TCR Jbeta segments. The immuneACCESS repertoire file appears here via TCRdb, limited to in-frame rearrangements. These files lack a portion of the clones; in checked studies, under half of the deficit traces to unresolved V genes, and the cause of the others is not known. The sample table records approximately 220,000 clones; 60% to 85% of these occur just once. Around 15% of the sample is taken by the ten largest. Input material: PBMCs. The origin of the receptors is a man aged 35 to 55 in good health and CMV-seronegative.

This chain uses TRBV30 with TRBJ2-2; 8 positions agree with TRBD1. The CDR3 is 14 residues long. The trim removed 5 bases at V and 0 bases at J, leaving 2 bases unmatched. CDR1 and CDR2 from the germline V gene are GTSNPN and SVGIG (reference sequence). CDR3 sequence: CAWEGQANTGELFF. The CDR3 DNA is TGTGCCTGGGAGGGACAGGCGAACACCGGGGAGCTGTTTTTT.

The rearrangement links TRBV7-9 to TRBJ2-3; D may be TRBD1 (5 bases). The germline V gene encodes CDR1 SEHNR and CDR2 FQNEAQ (reference sequence). Trimming took off 5 bases at V and 0 bases at J, with 9 bases between the two ends. This CDR3 contains 14 residues. CDR3 loop: CASSPRASTDTQYF. In DNA, the CDR3 is TGTGCCAGCAGCCCCAGGGCCAGCACAGATACGCAGTATTTT.

The count of this clone is one. The chain recombines TRBV6-1 with TRBJ1-4; tentative D call: TRBD1 (6 bases). The ends were cut back, 4 bases at V and 3 bases at J, with 15 bases in the middle. The length of the CDR3 is 16 residues. CDR1 is MNHNS and CDR2 is SASEGT in the germline V gene. CDR3 protein: CASSVDRLGANEKLFF. The CDR3 coding sequence is TGTGCCAGCAGTGTCGACAGGTTAGGAGCTAATGAAAAACTGTTTTTT.

This clone was counted once. V gene TRBV27 combines with J gene TRBJ2-2, with 8 bases aligning to TRBD1. The CDR3 totals 16 residues. V was pared by 5 bases and J by 3 bases, with 8 bases of the junction left unmatched. Looked up from germline, CDR1 is MNHEY and CDR2 is SMNVEV (reference sequence). DNA of the CDR3: TGTGCCAGCAGTCCCCTGGACAGGGTGGACACCGGGGAGCTGTTTTTT. Amino acids: CASSPLDRVDTGELFF.

This clone was detected a few times. The rearrangement uses TRBV14 and TRBJ2-7, with D possibly TRBD1 on 6 matching bases. This CDR3 region has 14 residues. Per germline, CDR1 SGHDN and CDR2 FVKESK. V was shortened by 4 bases and J by 2 bases, with 12 bases between the two germline ends. The CDR3 reads CASSPLTGPYEQYF. CDR3 bases: TGTGCCAGCAGCCCCCTGACAGGCCCCTACGAGCAGTACTTC.

The J gene is TRBJ2-1, the V gene TRBV4-1, with TRBD1 identical over 7 bases. From germline, CDR1 is MGHRA and CDR2 YSYEKL. The CDR3 has 16 amino acids. Trimming removed 2 bases from V and 6 bases from J; junction bases left unmatched: 10. This CDR3 is CASSQIEQGPGNEQFF. The DNA of the CDR3 is TGCGCCAGCAGCCAAATTGAACAGGGGCCGGGCAATGAGCAGTTCTTC.

V and J are TRBV5-8 and TRBJ2-1, with unresolved D. From germline, CDR1 is SGHTS and CDR2 YDEGEE. Trimming cost V 6 bases and J 5 bases, with 3 bases left between them. The CDR3 loop spans 10 amino acids. The CDR3 nucleotides read TGTGCCAGCAACAACAATGAGCAGTTCTTC. Translation gives CASNNNEQFF.

V is TRBV28 and J is TRBJ1-2; D call uncertain. Trimming took 10 bases from V and 4 from J, leaving 10 bases between them. CDR3 length: 11 amino acids. Germline CDR1 reads MDHEN; CDR2 reads SYDVKM. The CDR3 DNA follows: TGTGCCACCGATGCAGTCTATGGCTACACCTTC. Translated, it gives CATDAVYGYTF.

This chain connects TRBV28 to TRBJ2-4; 8 nucleotides line up with TRBD2. Per germline, CDR1 MDHEN and CDR2 SYDVKM. The V segment lost 6 bases and the J segment 7 bases; nucleotides outside the gene matches: 5. The CDR3 runs 13 residues. Here the CDR3 DNA reads TGTGCCAGCAGCTTCGGGGGGGGCAACATTCAGTACTTC. Translated, it gives CASSFGGGNIQYF. Full variable domain (missing parts from reference TRBV28 and TRBJ2-4): DVKVTQSSRYLVKRTGEKVFLECVQDMDHENMFWYRQDPGLGLRLIYFSYDVKMKEKGDIPEGYSVSREKKERFSLILESASTNQTSMYLCASSFGGGNIQYFGAGTRLSVL.

The gene calls are TRBV4-3 and TRBJ2-6; possibly TRBD2 for D (5 bases). CDR1 is LGHNA and CDR2 is YSLEER in the germline V gene. The V end lost 0 bases, the J end lost 0 bases, and 9 bases lay between the germline ends. There are 17 residues in the CDR3. This CDR3 is CASSQEERSSGANVLTF. In DNA form, the CDR3 reads TGCGCCAGCAGCCAAGAGGAGCGGTCCTCTGGGGCCAACGTCCTGACTTTC.

V is TRBV6-9 and J is TRBJ2-7; 11 bases agree with TRBD1. The CDR3 length is 15 residues. V trimming: 4 bases; J trimming: 1 base; junction bases outside the gene matches: 3. Germline-derived CDR1 and CDR2 are MNHGY and SVAAGI. This chain's CDR3 is CASSSGQGASYEQYF. CDR3 nucleotides: TGTGCCAGCAGTTCAGGACAGGGGGCATCCTACGAGCAGTACTTC.

This chain connects TRBV27 to TRBJ1-5; D uncertain. This CDR3 is built from 13 residues. Trimming took off 4 bases at V and 0 bases at J, with 4 bases between the two ends. Germline V gene lookup returns CDR1 MNHEY and CDR2 SMNVEV (reference sequence). The CDR3: CASSSFSNQPQHF. DNA of the CDR3: TGTGCCAGCAGTTCCTTTAGCAATCAGCCCCAGCATTTT.

Remarks on this clone: At the DNA level, this CDR3 is encoded by other sequences in the same sample as well. The J gene is TRBJ2-2, the V gene TRBV9, with D possibly being TRBD2 (6 bases). V was clipped by 0 bases and J by 4 bases, with 7 bases between them. The CDR3 length is 14 residues. CDR1 SGDLS and CDR2 YYNGEE come from the germline V gene. The CDR3 loop reads CASSVVGGTGELFF. CDR3 nucleotides: TGTGCCAGCAGCGTAGTGGGGGGCACCGGGGAGCTGTTTTTT.

This clone occurred once. The chain is built from TRBV28 and TRBJ1-2, with 7 positions matching TRBD1. The CDR3 runs to 13 residues. Germline V gene sequence: CDR1 MDHEN, CDR2 SYDVKM. V shed 6 bases, J shed 2 bases, and the junction held 3 bases outside the gene matches. The CDR3 DNA sequence: TGTGCCAGCAGCCAGGGACAGAACTATGGCTACACCTTC. It translates to CASSQGQNYGYTF.

This clone appeared once. Here the CDR3 DNA reads TGCGCCAGCAGGCGACCAGGGGGCTATTTGAACACTGAAGCTTTCTTT. Translation gives CASRRPGGYLNTEAFF. The V gene is TRBV4-1, the J gene TRBJ1-1, with 8 nucleotides matching TRBD1. Trimming took 6 bases from V and 0 from J; bases not matched to a gene: 9. Germline V gene data show CDR1 as MGHRA and CDR2 as YSYEKL. The CDR3 extends over 16 amino acids.

The chain carries TRBV28 and TRBJ2-3, with D possibly being TRBD1 (5 bases). The CDR3 is 14 residues long. The V gene's germline CDR1 is MDHEN and CDR2 SYDVKM. Trimming stripped 3 bases from V and 5 bases from J, with 12 bases between. The CDR3 sequence is CASSLGRAGDTQYF. The CDR3 DNA is TGTGCCAGCAGTTTGGGCAGGGCCGGAGATACGCAGTATTTT.

The J gene is TRBJ2-1, the V gene TRBV7-2; TRBD1 agrees at 7 bases. The CDR3 covers 16 residues. Losses at the gene ends were 1 base for V and 2 bases for J; bases not matched to a gene: 5. Germline V gene lookup returns CDR1 SGHTA and CDR2 FQGNSA. In nucleotides, the CDR3 is TGTGCCAGCAGCTTAGAGGGACAGATAACCTACAATGAGCAGTTCTTC. Its protein is CASSLEGQITYNEQFF.

The rearrangement joins TRBV28 to TRBJ2-6, with TRBD2 as a possible D gene (6 bases). V dropped 5 bases and J dropped 1 base, with 18 bases sitting between them. CDR1 and CDR2 from the germline V gene are MDHEN and SYDVKM. The length of the CDR3 is 18 residues. The CDR3 region has the DNA TGTGCCAGCAGTCCCCCGCGGGGTTCCCAATCTGGGGCCAACGTCCTGACTTTC. It encodes CASSPPRGSQSGANVLTF.

The rearrangement joins TRBV13 to TRBJ2-3, with a weak D call TRBD1 (6 bases). V lost 5 bases and J lost 2, with 14 bases in between. The CDR3 sequence is 15 residues long. Germline-derived CDR1 and CDR2 are PRHDT and FYEKMQ (reference sequence). CDR3 in amino acids: CASSPRGILTDTQYF. The CDR3 bases are TGTGCCAGCAGCCCCAGGGGTATCCTCACAGATACGCAGTATTTT.

The chain employs TRBV4-3 and TRBJ2-7; 9 nucleotides line up with TRBD1. Germline CDR1 reads LGHNA; CDR2 reads YSLEER. After removal of 1 base from V and 3 bases from J, the junction contained 4 bases not matched to a gene. This CDR3 comprises 15 residues. This CDR3 is CASSQAEGQGYEQYF. The CDR3 DNA reads as TGCGCCAGCAGCCAAGCTGAGGGACAGGGCTACGAGCAGTACTTC.

The chain is built from TRBV11-2 and TRBJ1-5; D uncertain. CDR1 SGHAT and CDR2 FQNNGV come from the germline V gene. The CDR3 covers 13 residues. The V end was cut by 0 bases, the J end by 5 bases, with 5 bases between. The CDR3 nucleotides read TGTGCCAGCAGCTTAGATCGGGATCAGCCCCAGCATTTT. Amino acids: CASSLDRDQPQHF.

The rearrangement links TRBV6-1 to TRBJ1-5; the D is unclear. CDR1 is MNHNS, CDR2 SASEGT, per germline. Trimming removed 3 bases from V and 0 bases from J, with 9 bases in between. There are 15 residues in the CDR3. CDR3 in amino acids: CASSDYPSSNQPQHF. The CDR3 region has the DNA TGTGCCAGCAGTGATTATCCCAGTAGCAATCAGCCCCAGCATTTT.

J is TRBJ1-5 and V is TRBV4-2, with D possibly TRBD1 on 5 matching bases. CDR1 and CDR2 (germline): LGHNA, YNFKEQ. This CDR3 has 13 amino acids. Trimming cost V 4 bases and J 5 bases, with 9 bases left between them. CDR3 sequence (DNA): TGTGCCAGCAGCCCCCCGGGGGATCAGCCCCAGCATTTT. This encodes CASSPPGDQPQHF.

The chain couples TRBV15 to TRBJ2-1; 9 nucleotides agree with TRBD2. The CDR3 spans 15 residues. Germline lookup yields CDR1 LNHNV and CDR2 YYDKDF (reference sequence). The V segment lost 2 bases and the J segment 4 bases; nucleotides outside the gene matches: 3. This CDR3 reads CATSRSSGGYNEQFF. DNA of the CDR3: TGTGCCACCAGCAGAAGTAGCGGGGGATACAATGAGCAGTTCTTC.

This chain links TRBV18 with TRBJ1-4; D is unresolved. The CDR3 sequence is 14 residues long. Per the germline V gene, CDR1 is KGHSH and CDR2 is LQKENI. V lost 1 base, J lost 8 bases, and 11 bases lay in between. The CDR3, as DNA: TGTGCCAGCTCACCACTTGGGTTGGGCGAAAAACTGTTTTTT. Translating gives CASSPLGLGEKLFF.

The V call is TRBV19, the J call TRBJ2-3; 8 bases align to TRBD2. CDR3 length: 15 residues. J lost 2 bases, V lost 3 bases, and 4 bases had no gene match. Germline V gene lookup returns CDR1 LNHDA and CDR2 SQIVND (reference sequence). The CDR3: CASSIRGGLTDTQYF. The CDR3 DNA follows: TGTGCCAGTAGTATTCGCGGGGGGCTCACAGATACGCAGTATTTT.

V and J are TRBV5-6 and TRBJ2-5; 8 bases line up with TRBD2. Germline lookup yields CDR1 SGHDT and CDR2 YYEEEE. V shed 3 bases and J 7 bases; nucleotides not matched to a gene: 8. This CDR3 is built from 14 residues. As DNA, the CDR3 is TGTGCCAGCAGCTCGAGAGCGGGGGCAGGGACCCAGTACTTC. Its translation is CASSSRAGAGTQYF.

V usage is TRBV21-1 and J usage is TRBJ2-2; TRBD2, the table's D call, lacks a check against the DNA. TRBV21-1 is deemed a pseudogene. CDR3 size: 17 residues. CDR3 in amino acids: CASSNNRTQRGAGELFF. CDR3 coding DNA: TGTGCCAGCAGCAATAATCGGACTCAACGGGGGGCCGGGGAGCTGTTTTTT.

The chain carries TRBV25-1 and TRBJ1-1; tentatively, D is TRBD1 (6 bases). The CDR3 contains 16 residues. Trimming pared 4 bases from V and 1 base from J, leaving 16 bases between. Germline CDR1 and CDR2: MGHDK and SYGVNS. The CDR3 is CASSVLWVGGNTEAFF. The CDR3 DNA follows: TGTGCCAGCAGTGTCCTCTGGGTAGGGGGGAACACTGAAGCTTTCTTT.

A single count supports this clone. At one boundary the junction diverges from the germline segment, which might be a read error. The V and J genes are TRBV19 and TRBJ2-2; D gene ambiguous. The CDR3 sequence is 16 residues long. Germline V gene sequence: CDR1 LNHDA, CDR2 SQIVND (reference sequence). For the CDR3, the DNA is TGTACCAGTAGTAGATACCCCGAAGTACTCACCGGGGAGCTGTTTTTT. Translating it yields CTSSRYPEVLTGELFF.